This is a list of T cell receptor beta chains from one sample in a study of long-term antiretroviral therapy in people with HIV. Data came from immunoSEQ multiplex PCR; TCRdb stores just in-frame clones and leaves some out. The sample records several thousand clones, around four fifths being singletons. The sample was unsorted PBMCs, taken 0.5 years before starting antiretroviral therapy. The source is a man aged 35-49 years with HIV. Each CDR3 is given with its conserved first and last residue. D genes are given only for firm matches. Size values are once, few and many counts, or a class for expanded clones, and some rows have none.

.	TRBD1	TRBV11-2	TRBJ2-7	CASSLPGTGWEQYF	TGTGCCAGCAGCCTCCCCGGGACAGGGTGGGAGCAGTACTTC
.	TRBD1	TRBV30	TRBJ2-7	CAWSVGTGDAYEQYF	TGTGCCTGGAGCGTCGGGACAGGGGATGCCTACGAGCAGTACTTC
.	TRBD2	TRBV9	TRBJ2-7	CASSHGTSGGGAYEQYF	TGTGCCAGCAGCCACGGGACTAGCGGGGGGGGAGCCTACGAGCAGTACTTC
few	TRBD2	TRBV7-6	TRBJ2-2	CASSWTSGGPNTGELFF	TGTGCCAGCAGCTGGACTAGCGGGGGACCGAACACCGGGGAGCTGTTTTTT
.	.	TRBV2	TRBJ1-2	CAGFGLYGYTF	TGTGCCGGGTTCGGACTCTATGGCTACACCTTC
.	.	TRBV21-1	TRBJ1-4	CASSCKGGTNEKLFF	TGTGCCAGCAGCTGTAAAGGGGGGACTAATGAAAAACTGTTTTTT
.	TRBD1	TRBV6-5	TRBJ1-6	CASSYGTGNSPLHF	TGTGCCAGCAGTTATGGGACAGGGAATTCACCCCTCCACTTT
medium-sized	.	TRBV28	TRBJ1-2	CASSLSRALNYGYTF	TGTGCCAGCAGTTTATCAAGGGCATTAAACTATGGCTACACCTTC
.	TRBD1	TRBV15	TRBJ1-2	CATSTGQGDGYTF	TGTGCCACCAGCACCGGACAGGGGGATGGCTACACCTTC
.	.	TRBV19	TRBJ1-1	CASSISPGVNTEAFF	TGTGCCAGTAGTATATCTCCAGGGGTGAACACTGAAGCTTTCTTT
once	.	TRBV4-2	TRBJ2-7	CASSQEHRIQAYEQYF	TGTGCCAGCAGCCAAGAACATAGAATTCAGGCCTACGAGCAGTACTTC
.	TRBD1	TRBV10-2	TRBJ2-1	CASSEQGANEQFF	TGCGCCAGCAGTGAACAGGGGGCTAATGAGCAGTTCTTC
.	.	TRBV30	TRBJ1-1	CAWREGGNTEAFF	TGTGCCTGGAGGGAGGGGGGTAACACTGAAGCTTTCTTT
once	.	TRBV10-3	TRBJ2-3	CAIRTPDRDTQYF	TGTGCCATCAGGACCCCGGACAGAGATACGCAGTATTTT
.	.	TRBV7-8	TRBJ2-3	CASSLGGGREDTQYF	TGTGCCAGCAGCTTAGGAGGGGGGCGTGAAGATACGCAGTATTTT
.	.	TRBV10-3	TRBJ1-3	CAISDGPNTIYF	TGTGCCATCAGTGACGGGCCAAACACCATATATTTT
once	.	TRBV5-6	TRBJ1-1	CASSLVTEAFF	TGTGCCAGCAGCTTGGTTACTGAAGCTTTCTTT